The rows below give T cell receptor beta chains drawn from one sample of a study of PD-1 blockade in classical Hodgkin lymphoma. Sequencing used immunoSEQ multiplex PCR; TCRdb keeps in-frame clones, though not all of them. In the table there are 15,000 to 25,000 clones, approximately 87% of which are singletons. The sample here was CD4+ T cells from blood, taken before the fourth cycle of nivolumab. The source is a human donor with classical Hodgkin lymphoma. The CDR3 runs from the conserved cysteine through the conserved F or W. D genes are given only for firm matches. Size is omitted from some rows. Given values are once, few, many or a class for expanded clones.

D gene | J gene | clone size | V gene | CDR3 protein | CDR3 DNA
TRBD1 | TRBJ2-7 | - | TRBV5-5 | CASSLVRDRTYEQYF | TGTGCCAGCAGCTTGGTCCGGGACAGAACCTACGAGCAGTACTTC
TRBD2 | TRBJ2-1 | - | TRBV27 | CASSLLAGARGEQFF | TGTGCCAGCAGTTTACTAGCGGGAGCCAGGGGTGAGCAGTTCTTC
- | TRBJ2-2 | - | TRBV27 | CASSLFGTGELFF | TGTGCCAGCAGTTTATTTGGTACCGGGGAGCTGTTTTTT
- | TRBJ2-7 | - | TRBV7-2 | CASSLWRAPSYEQYF | TGTGCCAGCAGCTTATGGCGGGCACCGTCCTACGAGCAGTACTTC
TRBD1 | TRBJ2-7 | - | TRBV6-6 | CASSSPRGQGASEQYF | TGTGCCAGCAGTTCCCCAAGGGGACAGGGGGCGTCCGAGCAGTACTTC
- | TRBJ2-1 | - | TRBV6-4 | CASSEGRRDEQFF | TGTGCCAGCAGTGAGGGCAGGAGGGATGAGCAGTTCTTC
- | TRBJ2-1 | - | TRBV10-3 | CAIIPGQGINEQFF | TGTGCCATCATCCCAGGGCAGGGGATCAATGAGCAGTTCTTC
- | TRBJ2-1 | - | TRBV10-1 | CASSRDNYNEQFF | TGCGCCAGCAGTCGGGACAACTACAATGAGCAGTTCTTC
TRBD1 | TRBJ2-2 | - | TRBV4-1 | CASSQRGQVNTGELFF | TGCGCCAGCAGCCAAAGAGGACAGGTTAACACCGGGGAGCTGTTTTTT
- | TRBJ1-5 | - | TRBV19 | CASSMVEHSNQPQHF | TGTGCCAGTAGTATGGTGGAGCATAGCAATCAGCCCCAGCATTTT
- | TRBJ2-3 | - | TRBV6-5 | CASTAGVTDTQYF | TGTGCCAGTACCGCAGGGGTGACAGATACGCAGTATTTT
TRBD2 | TRBJ2-1 | - | TRBV19 | CASSETSGSFDEQFF | TGTGCCAGTTCGGAGACTAGCGGGAGCTTCGATGAGCAGTTCTTC
TRBD1 | TRBJ2-7 | - | TRBV27 | CASSYGQGYEQYF | TGTGCCAGCAGTTACGGACAGGGGTACGAGCAGTACTTC
- | TRBJ1-5 | once | TRBV11-2 | CASSGGIGNQPQHF | TGTGCCAGCAGCGGGGGGATCGGCAATCAGCCCCAGCATTTT
TRBD1 | TRBJ2-7 | - | TRBV9 | CASSVDPGTVLYEQYF | TGTGCCAGCAGCGTAGACCCCGGGACAGTCCTATACGAGCAGTACTTC
TRBD2 | TRBJ2-1 | - | TRBV18 | CASSPIGTSFIYEQFF | TGTGCCAGCTCTCCCATCGGGACTAGCTTTATTTATGAGCAGTTCTTC
TRBD2 | TRBJ2-4 | medium-sized | TRBV28 | CASSHPTSGNIQYF | TGTGCCAGCAGTCACCCGACTAGCGGAAACATTCAGTACTTC
TRBD2 | TRBJ2-7 | - | TRBV9 | CASSVRLAGEQYF | TGTGCCAGCAGCGTACGACTAGCGGGGGAGCAGTACTTC
- | TRBJ2-7 | - | TRBV5-1 | CASSFGANYEQYF | TGCGCCAGCAGCTTCGGGGCCAACTACGAGCAGTACTTC
- | TRBJ1-1 | - | TRBV7-9 | CASSLTGDLNTEAFF | TGTGCCAGCAGCCTGACAGGAGATTTGAACACTGAAGCTTTCTTT